Reported below is one TCR beta chain. Its antigen is not yet known. The sample holds no much larger clone one base away, and base qualities are not on file. Libraries were prepared through the immunoSEQ multiplex PCR assay. TCRdb carries this immuneACCESS record with in-frame sequences only. Its versions omit some clonotypes, under half of them owing to an unresolved V gene in the studies checked, with the rest unexplained. The sample records some 85,000 clones, around 93% of which are singletons. The top ten clonotypes cover around 0.75% of the sample. This entry belongs to a study of T cell changes during pregnancy in multiple sclerosis (dated by TCRdb to the late 2010s). Background for the entire study: The study looked at changes in the T cell repertoire across pregnancy in women with multiple sclerosis.

The cysteine opens and the phenylalanine closes a CDR3 of 14 amino acids. CDR3 DNA is the only sequence kept; it has 42 bases, read in frame from the first base. V is trimmed back by 4 bases and J by 6 bases, and the junction contains 4 bases that no gene match accounts for. In the germline V gene, CDR1 corresponds to SGDLS and CDR2 to YYNGEE. The sample consisted of peripheral blood, taken in the second trimester of pregnancy. The V gene is TRBV9 and the J gene is TRBJ1-6; 7 middle bases align to TRBD1. This clonotype was sampled from a female donor in good health, enrolled as a control in a pregnancy study. The DNA is TGTGCCAGCAGCCCAGGGGGGTTTAATTCACCCCTCCACTTT. Translated, it reads CASSPGGFNSPLHF.